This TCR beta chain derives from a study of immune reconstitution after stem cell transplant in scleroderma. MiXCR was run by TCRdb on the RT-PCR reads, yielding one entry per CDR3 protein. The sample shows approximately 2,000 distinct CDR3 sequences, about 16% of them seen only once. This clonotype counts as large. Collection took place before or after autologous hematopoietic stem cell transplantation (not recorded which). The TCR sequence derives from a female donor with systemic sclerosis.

The CDR3 reads CASSVQGTSNEKLFF. The CDR3 DNA follows: TGTGCCAGCAGTGTCCAGGGAACCTCTAATGAAAAACTGTTTTTT. The rearrangement joins TRBV2 to TRBJ1-4; D might be TRBD1 (5 bases). V was cut by 4 bases and J by 3 bases, with 12 bases left in between. The CDR3 consists of 15 residues. Germline CDR1 reads SNHLY; CDR2 reads FYNNEI.